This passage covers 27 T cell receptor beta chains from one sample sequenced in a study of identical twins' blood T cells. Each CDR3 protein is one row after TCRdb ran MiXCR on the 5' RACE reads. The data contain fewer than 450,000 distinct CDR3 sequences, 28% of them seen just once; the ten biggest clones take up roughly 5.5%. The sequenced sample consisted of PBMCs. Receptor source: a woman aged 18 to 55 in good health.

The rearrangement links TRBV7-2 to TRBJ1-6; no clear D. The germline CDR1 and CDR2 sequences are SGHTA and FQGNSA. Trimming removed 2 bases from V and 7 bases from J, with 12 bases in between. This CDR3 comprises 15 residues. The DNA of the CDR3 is TGTGCCAGCAGCTTATGGGGTTCTAGCAATTCACCCCTCCACTTT. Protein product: CASSLWGSSNSPLHF.

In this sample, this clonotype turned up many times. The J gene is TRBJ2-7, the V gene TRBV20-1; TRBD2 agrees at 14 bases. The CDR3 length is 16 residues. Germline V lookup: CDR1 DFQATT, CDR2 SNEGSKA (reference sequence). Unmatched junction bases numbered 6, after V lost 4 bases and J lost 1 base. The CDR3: CSAKGTSGSQSYEQYF. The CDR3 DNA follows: TGCAGTGCTAAAGGGACTAGCGGGAGCCAGTCCTACGAGCAGTACTTC.

Here the CDR3 reads CASSYYRTGELFF. CDR3 DNA sequence: TGTGCCAGCAGTTACTACAGGACCGGGGAGCTGTTTTTT. The chain couples TRBV6-5 to TRBJ2-2; a possible D gene is TRBD1 (5 bases). The CDR3 runs 13 residues. Looked up from germline, CDR1 is MNHEY and CDR2 is SVGAGI. V gave up 1 base and J gave up 5 bases, with 5 bases separating them.

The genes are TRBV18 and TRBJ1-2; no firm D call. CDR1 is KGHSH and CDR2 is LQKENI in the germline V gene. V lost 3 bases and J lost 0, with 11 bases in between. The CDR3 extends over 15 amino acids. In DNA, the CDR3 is TGTGCCAGCTCACCGGGTGCTGGCGCTAACTATGGCTACACCTTC. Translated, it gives CASSPGAGANYGYTF.

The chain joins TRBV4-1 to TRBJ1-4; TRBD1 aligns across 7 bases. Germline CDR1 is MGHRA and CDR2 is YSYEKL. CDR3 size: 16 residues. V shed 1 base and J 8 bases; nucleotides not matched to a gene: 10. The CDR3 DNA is TGCGCCAGCAGCCAAGTCATGGCAGGGGGTAACGAAAAACTGTTTTTT. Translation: CASSQVMAGGNEKLFF.

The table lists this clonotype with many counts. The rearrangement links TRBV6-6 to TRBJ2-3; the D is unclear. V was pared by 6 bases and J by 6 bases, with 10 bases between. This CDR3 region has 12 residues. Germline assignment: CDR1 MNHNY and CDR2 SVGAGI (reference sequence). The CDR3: CASSSLTDTQYF. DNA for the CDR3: TGTGCCAGCAGCTCCCTTACGGATACGCAGTATTTT.

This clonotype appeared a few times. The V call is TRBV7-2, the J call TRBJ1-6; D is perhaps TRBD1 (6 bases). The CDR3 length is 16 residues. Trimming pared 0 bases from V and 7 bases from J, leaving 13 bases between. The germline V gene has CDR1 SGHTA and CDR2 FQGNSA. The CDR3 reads CASSLAGAGVNSPLHF. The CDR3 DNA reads TGTGCCAGCAGCTTAGCGGGCGCAGGGGTCAATTCACCCCTCCACTTT.

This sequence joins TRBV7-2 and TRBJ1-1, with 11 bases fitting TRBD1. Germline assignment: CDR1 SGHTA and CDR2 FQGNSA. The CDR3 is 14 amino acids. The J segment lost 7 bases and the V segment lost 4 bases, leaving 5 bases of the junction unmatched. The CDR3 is CASSWDRGEFEAFF. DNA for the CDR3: TGTGCCAGCAGCTGGGACAGGGGGGAATTTGAAGCTTTCTTT.

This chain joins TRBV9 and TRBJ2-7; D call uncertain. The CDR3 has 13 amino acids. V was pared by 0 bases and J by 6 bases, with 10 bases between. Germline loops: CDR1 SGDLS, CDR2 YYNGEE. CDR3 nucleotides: TGTGCCAGCAGCGTAGGATCCTCCCTCGAGCAGTACTTC. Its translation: CASSVGSSLEQYF.

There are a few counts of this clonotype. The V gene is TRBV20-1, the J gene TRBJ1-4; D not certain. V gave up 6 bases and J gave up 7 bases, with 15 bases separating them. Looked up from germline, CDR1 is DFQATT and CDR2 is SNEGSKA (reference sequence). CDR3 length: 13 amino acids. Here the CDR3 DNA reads TGCAGTGCGCGCGAGGGTATGGGTGAAAAACTGTTTTTT. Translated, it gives CSAREGMGEKLFF.

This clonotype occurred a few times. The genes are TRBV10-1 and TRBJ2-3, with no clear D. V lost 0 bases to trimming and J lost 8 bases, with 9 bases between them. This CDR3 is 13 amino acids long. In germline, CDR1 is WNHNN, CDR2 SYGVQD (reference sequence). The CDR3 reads CASSESQQVTQYF. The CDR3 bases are TGCGCCAGCAGTGAGTCCCAGCAGGTTACGCAGTATTTT.

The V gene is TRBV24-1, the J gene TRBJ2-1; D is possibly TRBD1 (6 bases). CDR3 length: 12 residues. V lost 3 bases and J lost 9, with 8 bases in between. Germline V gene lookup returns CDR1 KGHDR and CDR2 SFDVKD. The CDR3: CATSDQGTEQFF. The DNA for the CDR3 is TGTGCCACCAGTGATCAGGGGACTGAGCAGTTCTTC.

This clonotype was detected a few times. Here the CDR3 reads CASSLGALNTEAFF. The CDR3 coding sequence is TGCGCCAGCAGCTTGGGTGCGTTAAACACTGAAGCTTTCTTT. The chain has TRBV5-1 and TRBJ1-1; D remains unclear. Germline values: CDR1 SGHRS, CDR2 YFSETQ. This CDR3 comprises 14 residues. V dropped 0 bases and J dropped 2 bases, with 8 bases sitting between them.

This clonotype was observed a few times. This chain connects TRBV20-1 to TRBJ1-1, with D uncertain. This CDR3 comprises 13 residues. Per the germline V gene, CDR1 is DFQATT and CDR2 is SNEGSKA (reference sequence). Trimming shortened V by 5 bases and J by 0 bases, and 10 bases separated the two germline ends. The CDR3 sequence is CSALHVLNTEAFF. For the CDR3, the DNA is TGCAGTGCTCTCCACGTGCTGAACACTGAAGCTTTCTTT.

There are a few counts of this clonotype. Here the CDR3 DNA reads TGCAGCGTTGAAGATTCAACTGAGACCCAAGAGACCCAGTACTTC. This codes for CSVEDSTETQETQYF. The rearrangement joins TRBV29-1 to TRBJ2-5; D gene unclear. Trimming cost V 0 bases and J 1 base, with 12 bases left between them. Per the germline V gene, CDR1 is SQVTM and CDR2 is ANQGSEA. The CDR3 sequence is 15 residues long.

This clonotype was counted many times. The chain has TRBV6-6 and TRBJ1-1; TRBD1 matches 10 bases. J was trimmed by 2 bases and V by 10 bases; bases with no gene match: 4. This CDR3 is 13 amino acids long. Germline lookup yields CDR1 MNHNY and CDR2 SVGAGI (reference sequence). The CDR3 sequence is CAIDRGRNTEAFF. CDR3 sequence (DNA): TGTGCCATTGACAGGGGGCGAAACACTGAAGCTTTCTTT.

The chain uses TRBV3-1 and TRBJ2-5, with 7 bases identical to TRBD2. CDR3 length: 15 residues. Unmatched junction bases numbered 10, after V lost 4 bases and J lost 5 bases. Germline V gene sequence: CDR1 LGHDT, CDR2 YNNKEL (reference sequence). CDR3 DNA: TGTGCCAGCAGCCCTAGCGGCGATAGGCTGGAGACCCAGTACTTC. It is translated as CASSPSGDRLETQYF.

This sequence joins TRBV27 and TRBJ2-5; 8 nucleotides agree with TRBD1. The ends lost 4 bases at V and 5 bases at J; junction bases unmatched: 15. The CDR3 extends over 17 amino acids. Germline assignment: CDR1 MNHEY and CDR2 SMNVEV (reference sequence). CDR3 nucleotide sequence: TGTGCCAGCAGTTCACTCGGACAGGGAGTAAGTCGCGAGACCCAGTACTTC. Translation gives CASSSLGQGVSRETQYF.

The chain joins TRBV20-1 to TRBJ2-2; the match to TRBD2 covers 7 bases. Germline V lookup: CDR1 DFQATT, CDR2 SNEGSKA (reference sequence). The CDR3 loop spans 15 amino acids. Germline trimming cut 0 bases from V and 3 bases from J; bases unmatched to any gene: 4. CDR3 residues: CSARDMGRDTGELFF. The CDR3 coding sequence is TGCAGTGCTAGAGATATGGGGAGGGACACCGGGGAGCTGTTTTTT.

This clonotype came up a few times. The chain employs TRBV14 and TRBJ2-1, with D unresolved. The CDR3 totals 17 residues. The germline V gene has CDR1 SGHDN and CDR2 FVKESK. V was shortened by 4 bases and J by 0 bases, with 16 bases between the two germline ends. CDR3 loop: CASSLGLAVSSYNEQFF. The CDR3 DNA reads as TGTGCCAGCAGCCTAGGGTTGGCAGTAAGCTCCTACAATGAGCAGTTCTTC.

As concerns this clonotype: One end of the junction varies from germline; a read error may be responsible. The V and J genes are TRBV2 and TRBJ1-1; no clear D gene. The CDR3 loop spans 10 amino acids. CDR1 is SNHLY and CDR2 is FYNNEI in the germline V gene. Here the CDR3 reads CASRGWEAFF. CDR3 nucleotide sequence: TGTGCCAGCAGGGGCTGGGAAGCGTTCTTT.

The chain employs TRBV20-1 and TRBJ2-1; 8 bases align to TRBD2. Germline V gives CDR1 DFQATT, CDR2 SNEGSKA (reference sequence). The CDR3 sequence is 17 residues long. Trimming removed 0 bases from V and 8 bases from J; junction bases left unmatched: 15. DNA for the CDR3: TGCAGTGCTAGAGATCTTCTAGCGGGTGCGAGGGAGCATGAGCAGTTCTTC. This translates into CSARDLLAGAREHEQFF.

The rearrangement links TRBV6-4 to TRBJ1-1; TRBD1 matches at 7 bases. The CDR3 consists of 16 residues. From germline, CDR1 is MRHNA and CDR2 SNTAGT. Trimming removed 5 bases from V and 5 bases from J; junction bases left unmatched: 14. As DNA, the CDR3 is TGTGCCAGCAGTCACCCGGACAGGCCACAGGTGACTGAAGCTTTCTTT. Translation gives CASSHPDRPQVTEAFF.

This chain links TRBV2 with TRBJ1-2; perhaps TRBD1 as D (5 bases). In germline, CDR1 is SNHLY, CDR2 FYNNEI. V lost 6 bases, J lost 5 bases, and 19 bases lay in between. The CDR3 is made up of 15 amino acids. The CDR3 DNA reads TGTGCCAGCAGGGGACCCCGCGGTAGAAGTTATGGCTACACCTTC. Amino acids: CASRGPRGRSYGYTF. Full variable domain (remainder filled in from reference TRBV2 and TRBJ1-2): EPEVTQTPSHQVTQMGQEVILRCVPISNHLYFYWYRQILGQKVEFLVSFYNNEISEKSEIFDDQFSVERPDGSNFTLKIRSTKLEDSAMYFCASRGPRGRSYGYTFGSGTRLTVV.

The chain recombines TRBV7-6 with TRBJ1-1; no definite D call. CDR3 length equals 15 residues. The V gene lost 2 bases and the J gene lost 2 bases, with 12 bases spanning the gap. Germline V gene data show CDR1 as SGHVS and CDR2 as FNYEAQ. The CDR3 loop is CASSLWKGSNTEAFF. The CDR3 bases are TGTGCCAGCAGCTTATGGAAGGGTTCAAACACTGAAGCTTTCTTT.

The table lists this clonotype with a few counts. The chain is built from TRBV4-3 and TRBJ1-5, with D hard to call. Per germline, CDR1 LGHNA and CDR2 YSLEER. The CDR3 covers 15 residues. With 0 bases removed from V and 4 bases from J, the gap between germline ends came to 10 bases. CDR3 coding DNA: TGCGCCAGCAGCCAAGATTTAGGGAGGAATCAGCCCCAGCATTTT. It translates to CASSQDLGRNQPQHF.

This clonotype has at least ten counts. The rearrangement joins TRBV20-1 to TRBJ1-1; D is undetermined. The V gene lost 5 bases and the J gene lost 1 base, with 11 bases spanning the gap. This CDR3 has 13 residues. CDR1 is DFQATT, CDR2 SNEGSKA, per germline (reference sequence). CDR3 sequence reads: CSAPTWANTEAFF. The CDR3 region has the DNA TGCAGTGCTCCGACATGGGCGAACACTGAAGCTTTCTTT.